Included here is one TCR beta chain sequence, with context. No antigen is known for it. Triplicates of 300,000 or so cells were sorted from each CD8+ T cell subset. Naive cells were sorted as CD45RO-, CCR7+, CD27+ and CD95-. The data were taken from a study of CXCR3-negative and CXCR3-positive naive CD8 T cells. Study-wide points: Compared with CXCR3-negative naive cells, CXCR3-positive naive cells showed more hydrophobic TRB CDR3s.

Per the germline V gene, CDR1 is GTSNPN and CDR2 is SVGIG (reference sequence). The CDR3 has 13 residues. UMI-tagged TRB cDNA libraries were built via 5' RACE. TCRdb reprocessed the 5' RACE reads and keeps a single row for each CDR3 protein, giving no DNA. The repertoire table contains approximately 59,000 distinct CDR3 sequences. This rearrangement joins TRBV30 to TRBJ2-7. The source material was naive CXCR3+ CD8+ T cells from blood. This sample's subset: CD45RO-CCR7+CD27+CD95- naive CD8+ T cells expressing CXCR3 (TNR3+). This receptor was obtained from a human donor in good health. Some clones in this sample may be carry-over from other donors' samples. This CDR3 is CAWSLDRSYEQYF.